One sample yielded the 14 T cell receptor beta chains listed below, sequenced in a study of beta chain features in type 1 diabetes. Since all of the isolated RNA was reverse transcribed, expressed TCRB transcripts were what got sequenced. Using immunoSEQ multiplex PCR, the repertoire was profiled, and TCRdb retains in-frame clones only, with some absent. The table shows 600,000 or so clones, with roughly an eighth occurring only once. Study-level results: Type 1 diabetes patients showed a moderate but significant shortening of TCRB CDR3s in all four CD4+ subsets.

No antigen has been assigned to these receptors. The sample consisted of naive CD4+ T cells from blood. The receptors stem from a man younger than 35 with type 1 diabetes.

Of note for this clone: One junction end does not reproduce the germline sequence, and a read error may be involved. The chain combines TRBV7-7 with TRBJ2-1; 16 positions match TRBD2. Germline V gene lookup returns CDR1 SSHAT and CDR2 FNYEAQ (reference sequence). The CDR3 totals 18 residues. The CDR3 region is CASSLAPGTSGGAYEQFF. The CDR3, as DNA: TGTGCTAGCAGCTTAGCGCCCGGGACTAGCGGGGGGGCCTATGAGCAGTTCTTC.

The chain joins TRBV5-6 to TRBJ1-2, with a tentative D call TRBD1 (6 bases). Deletions cut 4 bases from V and 4 bases from J, with 20 bases between. CDR1 SGHDT and CDR2 YYEEEE come from the germline V gene. The CDR3 is 16 amino acids. The chain's CDR3 is CASSPNSPRGLYGYTF. The CDR3 region has the DNA TGTGCCAGCAGCCCCAATTCTCCCCGGGGGCTCTATGGCTACACCTTC.

The chain recombines TRBV28 with TRBJ2-3; D is perhaps TRBD1 (7 bases). The CDR3 has 15 residues. With 3 bases removed from V and 2 bases from J, the gap between germline ends came to 12 bases. Germline loops: CDR1 MDHEN, CDR2 SYDVKM. The CDR3 reads CASSFRGVHTDTQYF. CDR3 nucleotides: TGTGCCAGCAGTTTCAGGGGGGTCCACACAGATACGCAGTATTTT.

The chain employs TRBV2 and TRBJ2-1; 9 positions agree with TRBD2. The J segment lost 3 bases and the V segment lost 6 bases, leaving 6 bases of the junction unmatched. Germline V CDR1 and CDR2: SNHLY, FYNNEI. The CDR3 has 15 residues. The CDR3 sequence is CASSLAGPNYNEQFF. CDR3 DNA: TGTGCCAGCAGCCTAGCGGGGCCTAACTACAATGAGCAGTTCTTC.

This chain joins TRBV29-1 and TRBJ1-5, with 7 bases that match TRBD1. CDR1 and CDR2 from the germline V gene are SQVTM and ANQGSEA. The CDR3 loop spans 13 amino acids. V trimming: 2 bases; J trimming: 6 bases; junction bases outside the gene matches: 4. CDR3 residues: CSVETQGGQPQHF. The DNA of the CDR3 is TGCAGCGTTGAAACGCAGGGGGGTCAGCCCCAGCATTTT.

The chain recombines TRBV2 with TRBJ1-4, with TRBD1 identical over 12 bases. The V and J ends lost 7 bases and 5 bases, in that order; junction bases with no gene match: 8. Germline CDR1 reads SNHLY; CDR2 reads FYNNEI. The CDR3 runs 16 residues. The CDR3 is CASNPPGQGANEKLFF. CDR3 in DNA: TGTGCCAGCAACCCGCCGGGACAGGGGGCGAATGAAAAACTGTTTTTT.

J is TRBJ2-7 and V is TRBV4-1; a possible D gene is TRBD1 (6 bases). Trimming took 3 bases from V and 1 from J, leaving 13 bases between them. Looked up from germline, CDR1 is MGHRA and CDR2 is YSYEKL. The CDR3 spans 15 residues. This chain's CDR3 is CASSHPRTVSYEQYF. The DNA of the CDR3 is TGCGCCAGCAGCCATCCCCGGACAGTTTCCTACGAGCAGTACTTC.

V and J are TRBV9 and TRBJ1-2, with D unresolved. Germline values: CDR1 SGDLS, CDR2 YYNGEE. Trimming shortened V by 2 bases and J by 2 bases, and 16 bases separated the two germline ends. The CDR3 consists of 16 residues. CDR3: CASSVASARENYGYTF. In nucleotides, the CDR3 is TGTGCCAGCAGCGTGGCATCGGCACGGGAGAACTATGGCTACACCTTC.

This clone came up a few times. V usage is TRBV29-1 and J usage is TRBJ2-7; the match to TRBD2 covers 8 bases. V lost 7 bases and J lost 1; bases outside the gene matches: 9. The CDR3 covers 14 residues. Germline V gene data show CDR1 as SQVTM and CDR2 as ANQGSEA. The CDR3 region has the DNA TGCAGCGGAATCAGCGGGAGAGGGTCCTACGAGCAGTACTTC. As protein: CSGISGRGSYEQYF.

This clone was seen only a few times. This chain connects TRBV30 to TRBJ1-2; D is unclear. The CDR3 contains 13 residues. Per germline, CDR1 GTSNPN and CDR2 SVGIG (reference sequence). Trimming left V 2 bases short and J 3 bases short, with 10 bases between. The CDR3 DNA reads TGTGCCTGGAGTTCTCAGCGGGACTATGGCTACACCTTC. It codes for CAWSSQRDYGYTF.

This clone was observed a few times. The chain links TRBV7-2 to TRBJ2-3; D gene unclear. The germline CDR1 and CDR2 sequences are SGHTA and FQGNSA. V lost 3 bases, J lost 6 bases, and 13 bases lay in between. The CDR3 runs to 14 residues. CDR3 sequence: CASSFPGRLDTQYF. The CDR3 nucleotides are TGTGCCAGCAGCTTCCCCGGCCGGTTGGATACGCAGTATTTT.

This clone was seen more than once but under ten times. CDR3 DNA: TGTGCCTGGAGTCAGGGGTCCCCCCAGTACTTC. This codes for CAWSQGSPQYF. This chain connects TRBV30 to TRBJ2-5; TRBD1 might be the D (6 bases). The CDR3 has 11 amino acids. CDR1 and CDR2 from the germline V gene are GTSNPN and SVGIG (reference sequence). The V and J ends lost 2 bases and 9 bases respectively, with 10 bases between them.

This clone was detected a few times. V and J are TRBV4-3 and TRBJ1-6; 9 bases fit TRBD1. This CDR3 comprises 17 residues. Germline V gene sequence: CDR1 LGHNA, CDR2 YSLEER. The J segment lost 10 bases and the V segment lost 0 bases, leaving 10 bases of the junction unmatched. The DNA of the CDR3 is TGCGCCAGCAGCCAAGATTTGGGACAGGGCCTCGGGTCACCCCTCCACTTT. Translating it yields CASSQDLGQGLGSPLHF.

The chain links TRBV7-9 to TRBJ2-1; 7 nucleotides agree with TRBD2. V was clipped by 5 bases and J by 3 bases; unmatched bases: 4. Germline CDR1 is SEHNR and CDR2 is FQNEAQ (reference sequence). The CDR3 is 14 residues long. In DNA form, the CDR3 reads TGTGCCAGCAGCCATAGCGGGCTCTACAATGAGCAGTTCTTC. Its protein product is CASSHSGLYNEQFF.